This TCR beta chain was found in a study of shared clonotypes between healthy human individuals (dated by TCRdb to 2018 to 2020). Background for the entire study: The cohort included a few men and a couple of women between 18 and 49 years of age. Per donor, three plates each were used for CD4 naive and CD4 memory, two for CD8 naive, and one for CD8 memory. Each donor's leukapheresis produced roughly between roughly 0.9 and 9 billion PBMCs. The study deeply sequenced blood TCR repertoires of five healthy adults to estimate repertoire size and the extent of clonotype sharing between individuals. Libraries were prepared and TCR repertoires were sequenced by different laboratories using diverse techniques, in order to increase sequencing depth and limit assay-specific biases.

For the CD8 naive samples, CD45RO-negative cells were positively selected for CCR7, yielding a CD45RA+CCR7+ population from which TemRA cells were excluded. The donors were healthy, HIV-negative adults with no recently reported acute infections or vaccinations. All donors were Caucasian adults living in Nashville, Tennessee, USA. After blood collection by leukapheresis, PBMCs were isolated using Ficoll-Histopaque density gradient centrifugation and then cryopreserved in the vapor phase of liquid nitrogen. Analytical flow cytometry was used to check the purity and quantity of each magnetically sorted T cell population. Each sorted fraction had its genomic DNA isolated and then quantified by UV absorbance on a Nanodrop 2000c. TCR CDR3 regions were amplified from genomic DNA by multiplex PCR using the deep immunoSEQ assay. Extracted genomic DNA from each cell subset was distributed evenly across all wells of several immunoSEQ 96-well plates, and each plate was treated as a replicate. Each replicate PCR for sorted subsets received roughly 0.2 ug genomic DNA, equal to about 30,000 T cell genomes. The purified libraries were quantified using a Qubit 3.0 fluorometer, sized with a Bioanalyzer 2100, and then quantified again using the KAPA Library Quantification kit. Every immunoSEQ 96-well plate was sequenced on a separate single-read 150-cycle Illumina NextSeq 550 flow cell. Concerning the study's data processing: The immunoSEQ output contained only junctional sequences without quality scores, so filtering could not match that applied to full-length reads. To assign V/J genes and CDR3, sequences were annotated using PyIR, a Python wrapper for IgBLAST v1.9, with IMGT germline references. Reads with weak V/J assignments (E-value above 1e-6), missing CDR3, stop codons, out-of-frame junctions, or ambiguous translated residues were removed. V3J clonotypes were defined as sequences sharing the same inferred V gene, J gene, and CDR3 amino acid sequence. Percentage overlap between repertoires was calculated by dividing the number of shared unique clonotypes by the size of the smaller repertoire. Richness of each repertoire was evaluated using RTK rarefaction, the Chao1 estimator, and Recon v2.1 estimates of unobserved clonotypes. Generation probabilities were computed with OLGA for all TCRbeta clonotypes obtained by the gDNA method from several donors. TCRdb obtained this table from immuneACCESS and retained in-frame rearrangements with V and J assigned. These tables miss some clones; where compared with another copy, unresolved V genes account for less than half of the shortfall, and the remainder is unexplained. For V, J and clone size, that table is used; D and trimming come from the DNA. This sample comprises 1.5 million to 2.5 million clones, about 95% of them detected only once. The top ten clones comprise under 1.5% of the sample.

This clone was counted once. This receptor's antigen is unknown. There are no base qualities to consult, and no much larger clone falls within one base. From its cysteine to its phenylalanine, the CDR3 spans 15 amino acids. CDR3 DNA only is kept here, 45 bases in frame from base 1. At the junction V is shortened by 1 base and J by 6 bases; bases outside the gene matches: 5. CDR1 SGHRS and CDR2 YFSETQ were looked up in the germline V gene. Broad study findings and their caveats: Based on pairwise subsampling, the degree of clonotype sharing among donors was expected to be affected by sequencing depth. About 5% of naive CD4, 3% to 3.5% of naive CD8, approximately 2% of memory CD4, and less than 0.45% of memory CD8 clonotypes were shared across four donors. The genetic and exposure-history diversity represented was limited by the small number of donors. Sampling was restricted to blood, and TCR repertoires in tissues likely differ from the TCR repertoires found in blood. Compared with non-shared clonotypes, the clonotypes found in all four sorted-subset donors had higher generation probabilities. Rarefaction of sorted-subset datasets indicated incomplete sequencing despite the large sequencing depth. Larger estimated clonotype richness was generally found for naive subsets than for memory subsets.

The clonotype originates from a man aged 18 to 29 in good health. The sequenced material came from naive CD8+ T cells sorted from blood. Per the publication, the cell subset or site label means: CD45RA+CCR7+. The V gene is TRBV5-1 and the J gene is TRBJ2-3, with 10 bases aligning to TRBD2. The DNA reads TGCGCCAGCAGCTTGCCTAGCGGGAGTAAGGATACGCAGTATTTT. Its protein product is CASSLPSGSKDTQYF.